This TCR beta chain is from a study of cytomegalovirus exposure and HLA in healthy donors. Concerning this clone itself: What it recognizes is unknown.

V gave up 0 bases and J gave up 3 bases, with 12 bases separating them. The CDR3 is 15 residues long. From germline, CDR1 is SEHNR and CDR2 FQNEAQ (reference sequence). The PCR contained 60 Vbeta and 13 Jbeta primers. Clones were sequenced by immunoSEQ multiplex PCR, and TCRdb holds only the in-frame ones, with some missing. The data show some 130,000 clones, around 77% seen once. Whole-study findings and limits: Follow-up analysis seemed to connect common viral pathogens with several of the most significant clusters identified. CMV antigen specificity of a few CMV-associated chains was confirmed in vitro. Beyond CMV serostatus, there was no information to go on about immune exposure. Highest at DRB1 and lowest at HLA-C, TCR association rates differed among HLA loci in a later analysis.

The J gene is TRBJ2-7, the V gene TRBV7-9; no clear D. This TCR came from a woman in her fifties or sixties in good health and CMV-seronegative. The sequencing input was PBMCs. The CDR3 sequence: CASSLAGQKVYEQYF. CDR3 nucleotide sequence: TGTGCCAGCAGCTTAGCTGGCCAGAAAGTCTACGAGCAGTACTTC.